The following is a T cell receptor beta chain sequence with its context. Sequencing was performed with immunoSEQ multiplex PCR; in TCRdb, only in-frame clones are kept and a portion is missing. The table includes around 62,000 clones, 80% to 90% detected once. The CDR3 length is 15 residues. Germline loops: CDR1 MRHNA, CDR2 SNTAGT. Trimming stripped 6 bases from V and 1 base from J, with 13 bases between. The data belong to a study of T cell changes during pregnancy in multiple sclerosis. V is TRBV6-4 and J is TRBJ1-5; D is possibly TRBD1 (5 bases). This clonotype was obtained from a female donor with multiple sclerosis, enrolled in a pregnancy study. The specimen was peripheral blood, collected in the first trimester of pregnancy. The CDR3 sequence is CASRSIRQSNQPQHF. CDR3 coding DNA: TGTGCCAGCAGAAGTATACGACAGAGCAATCAGCCCCAGCATTTT.